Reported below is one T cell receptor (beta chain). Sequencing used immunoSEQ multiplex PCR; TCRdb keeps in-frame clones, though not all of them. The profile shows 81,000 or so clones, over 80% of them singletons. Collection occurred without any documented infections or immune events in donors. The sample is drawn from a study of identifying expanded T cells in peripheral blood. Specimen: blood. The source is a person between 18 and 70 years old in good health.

This chain's CDR3 is CASRITGSGNTIYF. The DNA of the CDR3 is TGTGCCAGCAGAATTACAGGGTCTGGAAACACCATATATTTT. The V and J genes are TRBV27 and TRBJ1-3, with D possibly matching TRBD1 (6 bases). Germline CDR1 is MNHEY and CDR2 is SMNVEV (reference sequence). The V and J ends lost 6 bases and 1 base respectively, with 10 bases between them. This CDR3 has 14 amino acids.